This T cell receptor beta chain stems from a study of T cell repertoires in cytomegalovirus infection. TCRdb ran MiXCR on the reads and lists one entry per CDR3 protein. The data show about 890,000 distinct CDR3 sequences, roughly 30% seen once. Germline values: CDR1 MNHNS, CDR2 SASEGT. Deletions cut 4 bases from V and 1 base from J, with 12 bases between. CDR3 length equals 15 residues. Of note for this clonotype: Its antigen remains unknown.

Sequencing was performed on cultured CD8+ T cells from PBMCs, taken from culture after CMV antigen stimulation. The TCR was taken from a human donor in good health (CMV status not recorded). Some clones in this sample may be carry-over from other donors' samples. The gene calls are TRBV6-1 and TRBJ2-3, with D perhaps matching TRBD1 (6 bases). CDR3 in DNA: TGTGCCAGCAGTGTAACAGGGTATGGCACAGATACGCAGTATTTT. This sequence encodes CASSVTGYGTDTQYF.